This T cell receptor beta chain stems from a study of cytomegalovirus exposure and HLA in healthy donors. Study-level findings and limits: Immune exposure information available was restricted to CMV serostatus. Presence/absence analysis assumed near-uniform sequencing depth across donors. In a later analysis, V- and J-gene trimming of beta chains associated with a DCLRE1C missense variant, replicated independently.

The CDR3 is 16 residues long. Germline loops: CDR1 SGHAT, CDR2 FQNNGV. Trimming shortened V by 3 bases and J by 2 bases, and 15 bases separated the two germline ends. The study sampled nominally healthy donors, though unrecorded immune exposures were likely. This clone is a singleton in its sample. Its target is unknown. The PCR had 60 Vbeta and 13 Jbeta primers. Generated by immunoSEQ multiplex PCR, the TCRdb table keeps only in-frame clones and is missing some. Of 150,000 to 200,000 clones listed, 80% are singletons. The chain carries TRBV11-2 and TRBJ2-3; D gene ambiguous. This TCR derives from a man aged 25 to 40 in good health and CMV-seropositive. The sample consisted of PBMCs. The DNA for the CDR3 is TGTGCCAGCAGCTTTTCCTTACAGAGCACCACAGATACGCAGTATTTT. This codes for CASSFSLQSTTDTQYF.